This T cell receptor beta chain is from a study of beta chain features in type 1 diabetes. Expressed TCRB transcripts got sequenced, as all isolated RNA was reverse transcribed. Libraries were prepared by immunoSEQ multiplex PCR; TCRdb keeps only in-frame clonotypes and omits some of them. The sample consists of 150,000 to 200,000 clones, about 9.1% of them appearing once. Study-wide results and caveats: For patients, the naive, central memory and Treg TCRB repertoires appeared more alike than for healthy donors. PCR might favor shorter templates, equally in patients and controls.

V shed 3 bases, J shed 2 bases, and the junction held 6 bases outside the gene matches. This CDR3 region has 15 residues. Germline CDR1 and CDR2: MNHNS and SASEGT. This clone has just a few counts. Its antigen is undetermined. The genes are TRBV6-1 and TRBJ2-5; 7 bases are a match to TRBD1. Sequenced material: central memory CD4+ T cells from blood. This sequence originates from a woman under 30 in good health. The DNA for the CDR3 is TGTGCCAGCAGTGACCTGACAGGGTCGCAAGAGACCCAGTACTTC. It translates to CASSDLTGSQETQYF.